The entry below describes one T cell receptor beta chain. The sample belongs to a study of blood T cell repertoires in COVID-19. Study details: In each case, the material was cDNA or gDNA derived from T cells, B-cell-depleted T cells, or PBMCs.

Here immunoSEQ multiplex PCR was the method, and the copy in TCRdb shows in-frame clones only, minus some. The table records about 160,000 clones, about 92% of them present only once. The ends lost 5 bases at V and 4 bases at J; junction bases unmatched: 4. The CDR3 consists of 15 residues. Germline CDR1 is SSHAT and CDR2 is FNYEAQ (reference sequence). Sequencing was performed on peripheral blood. The chain has TRBV7-7 and TRBJ2-1, with 11 nucleotides matching TRBD2. The receptor was isolated from a man in his thirties or forties with COVID-19, enrolled during active disease. The CDR3 region is CASSEGTSGYNEQFF. The CDR3 bases are TGTGCCAGCAGCGAAGGGACTAGCGGTTACAATGAGCAGTTCTTC.